The next 9 T cell receptor beta chains were all read from a single sample in a study of CD8+ T cells in alopecia areata. Regarding treatment: oral pan-JAK inhibitor, 5-10 mg twice daily. Investigators isolated RNA and reverse transcribed it into cDNA to act as the sequencing template. Sequenced by immunoSEQ multiplex PCR; TCRdb stores in-frame clones only, minus some. In the table there are about 200,000 clones, 45% to 75% of which are singletons. Sequences were derived from CD4+ T cells sorted from blood, sampled at week 4, from a patient treated with tofacitinib. These receptors were taken from a human donor with alopecia areata.

J is TRBJ2-5 and V is TRBV29-1, with 10 bases that match TRBD1. This CDR3 region has 18 residues. J gave up 4 bases and V 6 bases, and 20 bases lay outside the gene matches. CDR1 SQVTM and CDR2 ANQGSEA come from the germline V gene. CDR3 residues: CSVSRGQGSLRIVETQYF. The CDR3 DNA is TGCAGCGTATCGAGGGGACAGGGGTCCCTAAGAATAGTAGAGACCCAGTACTTC.

This clone appeared once. V is TRBV30 and J is TRBJ2-2, with 10 positions matching TRBD2. Germline CDR1 GTSNPN, CDR2 SVGIG (reference sequence). V trimming: 5 bases; J trimming: 14 bases; junction bases outside the gene matches: 5. The CDR3 contains 11 residues. The CDR3 sequence is CAWAGTSDLFF. DNA of the CDR3: TGTGCCTGGGCCGGGACTAGCGACCTGTTTTTT.

The chain employs TRBV30 and TRBJ1-5, with TRBD1 matching 9 bases. The CDR3 sequence is 19 residues long. Germline loops: CDR1 GTSNPN, CDR2 SVGIG (reference sequence). V was pared by 5 bases and J by 0 bases, with 17 bases of the junction left unmatched. The CDR3 protein is CAWGRGDRASSYSNQPQHF. As DNA, the CDR3 is TGTGCCTGGGGAAGGGGGGACAGGGCCTCGTCTTATAGCAATCAGCCCCAGCATTTT.

V and J are TRBV28 and TRBJ1-2, with 10 bases aligning to TRBD1. The germline V gene encodes CDR1 MDHEN and CDR2 SYDVKM. This CDR3 region has 17 residues. Trimming removed 7 bases from V and 4 bases from J; junction bases left unmatched: 15. CDR3 sequence: CASTLPPRDRGAYGYTF. The CDR3 DNA reads as TGTGCCAGCACCCTTCCTCCCCGGGACAGGGGTGCCTATGGCTACACCTTC.

The rearrangement joins TRBV30 to TRBJ1-5; D gene ambiguous. The V end lost 1 base, the J end lost 4 bases, and 8 bases lay between the germline ends. The CDR3 spans 13 residues. From germline, CDR1 is GTSNPN and CDR2 SVGIG (reference sequence). CDR3 nucleotides: TGTGCCTGGAGTGATTACATGAATCAGCCCCAGCATTTT. It yields the protein CAWSDYMNQPQHF.

This chain links TRBV7-2 with TRBJ1-1; tentative D call: TRBD1 (5 bases). In germline, CDR1 is SGHTA, CDR2 FQGNSA. V gave up 4 bases and J gave up 1 base, with 16 bases separating them. The CDR3 is 16 residues long. The CDR3: CASSSRPGGRNTEAFF. CDR3 DNA sequence: TGTGCCAGCAGCTCCCGGCCGGGGGGGAGGAACACTGAAGCTTTCTTT.

J is TRBJ1-1 and V is TRBV30; 9 bases align to TRBD1. The V segment lost 4 bases and the J segment 3 bases; nucleotides outside the gene matches: 3. The CDR3 is 13 amino acids. CDR1 is GTSNPN and CDR2 is SVGIG in the germline V gene (reference sequence). CDR3 DNA: TGTGCCTGGAAACGGGACAGGGACACTGAAGCTTTCTTT. Encoded protein: CAWKRDRDTEAFF.

The gene calls are TRBV30 and TRBJ2-3; no clear D gene. This CDR3 has 13 amino acids. V lost 5 bases to trimming and J lost 5 bases, with 14 bases between them. Germline lookup yields CDR1 GTSNPN and CDR2 SVGIG (reference sequence). The CDR3 here is CAWEPPDGDTQYF. For the CDR3, the DNA is TGTGCCTGGGAACCTCCCGACGGAGATACGCAGTATTTT.

The gene calls are TRBV30 and TRBJ2-1; 14 bases agree with TRBD2. Germline-derived CDR1 and CDR2 are GTSNPN and SVGIG (reference sequence). V gave up 2 bases and J gave up 8 bases; unmatched junction bases: 8. The CDR3 is made up of 16 amino acids. CDR3 amino acids: CAWSPRLAGGHDEQFF. The CDR3 bases are TGTGCCTGGAGTCCCAGACTAGCGGGGGGGCATGATGAGCAGTTCTTC.